The entry below describes one T cell receptor beta chain. This sample stems from a study of shared clonotypes between healthy human individuals. Clones were sequenced by immunoSEQ multiplex PCR, and TCRdb holds only the in-frame ones, with some missing. The sample yields 550,000 to 600,000 clones, around three quarters seen once. The sequence came from a woman between 40 and 55 years old in good health. Some clones in this sample may be carry-over from other donors' samples. The specimen was PBMCs.

CDR3 sequence reads: CASSLYGDQPQHF. The CDR3 DNA reads TGTGCCAGCAGCTTATACGGTGATCAGCCCCAGCATTTT. The genes are TRBV7-9 and TRBJ1-5; D uncertain. The CDR3 is 13 residues long. Trimming took off 2 bases at V and 5 bases at J, with 7 bases between the two ends. Germline V gene sequence: CDR1 SEHNR, CDR2 FQNEAQ (reference sequence).